The rows below give T cell receptor beta chains drawn from one sample of a study of CD8 T cells in Susac syndrome. MiXCR was run by TCRdb on the immunoSEQ multiplex PCR reads, yielding one entry per CDR3 protein. The sample includes 150,000 to 200,000 distinct CDR3 sequences, approximately 92% of them seen just once. The sample consisted of CD4+ T cells from PBMCs. The source of these receptors is a human donor in good health. The CDR3 runs from the conserved cysteine through the conserved F or W. A D gene is named only where the DNA matches it firmly. Rows may omit the clone size; those that give it use once, few, many or a size class.

j_call d_call v_call clone_size cdr3_aa cdr3_nt
TRBJ2-7 . TRBV7-9 . CASSAPGQVYEQYF TGTGCCAGCAGCGCCCCGGGACAAGTCTACGAGCAGTACTTC
TRBJ2-3 . TRBV4-1 . CASSREPTDTQYF TGCGCCAGCAGCCGAGAGCCCACAGATACGCAGTATTTT
TRBJ1-1 TRBD1 TRBV20-1 . CSALQGDLNTEAFF TGCAGTGCTCTACAGGGGGACTTGAACACTGAAGCTTTCTTT
TRBJ2-3 TRBD2 TRBV7-3 . CASSLTGGDTQYF TGTGCCAGCAGCTTAACCGGGGGGGATACGCAGTATTTT
TRBJ2-4 . TRBV12-3/TRBV12-4 . CASSLSGVVDIQYF TGTGCCAGCAGCCTCTCGGGAGTAGTTGACATTCAGTACTTC
TRBJ2-3 . TRBV24-1 . CAPRRAGVADTQYF TGTGCCCCTAGGAGGGCAGGGGTGGCAGATACGCAGTATTTT
TRBJ1-2 TRBD1 TRBV19 once CASFRGQGAGGYTF TGTGCCAGTTTTCGGGGACAGGGGGCGGGAGGCTACACCTTC
TRBJ1-5 . TRBV2 . CASSDQGGQPQHF TGTGCCAGCAGTGATCAAGGTGGTCAGCCCCAGCATTTT
TRBJ2-7 TRBD2 TRBV19 . CASSRRLATDEQYF TGTGCCAGTAGTCGTCGACTAGCAACGGACGAGCAGTACTTC
TRBJ2-5 TRBD2 TRBV20-1 . CSAPAGETQYF TGCAGTGCTCCAGCGGGGGAGACCCAGTACTTC
TRBJ1-2 . TRBV29-1 once CSVRGGYGYTF TGCAGCGTTCGGGGGGGCTATGGCTACACCTTC
TRBJ1-2 . TRBV2 . CASSVEGLGDGYTF TGTGCCAGCAGTGTAGAGGGTCTGGGGGATGGCTACACCTTC
TRBJ1-2 TRBD1 TRBV6-1 . CASSSGQGAVGYGYTF TGTGCCAGCAGCTCGGGACAGGGGGCAGTCGGCTATGGCTACACCTTC
TRBJ2-1 TRBD2 TRBV5-6 . CASSMRGGVNNEQFF TGTGCCAGCAGCATGCGGGGGGGTGTAAACAATGAGCAGTTCTTC
TRBJ2-5 TRBD2 TRBV14 . CASSRGNSGGQETQYF TGTGCCAGCAGCCGAGGGAATAGCGGGGGCCAAGAGACCCAGTACTTC
TRBJ1-5 TRBD1 TRBV6-1 . CASSASGGRQPQHF TGTGCCAGCAGTGCCTCAGGGGGTCGCCAGCCCCAGCATTTT
TRBJ1-2 TRBD1 TRBV2 . CAIEVTGGLWGGYTF TGTGCTATTGAAGTAACAGGGGGCCTTTGGGGTGGCTACACCTTC
TRBJ2-2 . TRBV19 . CASSIELANTGELFF TGTGCCAGTAGTATTGAGCTGGCGAACACCGGGGAGCTGTTTTTT
TRBJ2-6 . TRBV18 few CASSLAGANVLTF TGTGCCAGCTCCCTTGCTGGGGCCAACGTCCTGACTTTC
TRBJ1-2 . TRBV29-1 . CSVAPRLANYGYTF TGCAGCGTTGCCCCCAGGCTAGCTAACTATGGCTACACCTTC
TRBJ1-5 TRBD1 TRBV5-1 . CASRPTGGSNQPQHF TGCGCCAGCAGACCCACAGGGGGAAGCAATCAGCCCCAGCATTTT
TRBJ2-7 TRBD1 TRBV4-2 . CASSQTWNRGHEQYF TGTGCCAGCAGCCAGACTTGGAACAGGGGGCACGAGCAGTACTTC
TRBJ1-5 . TRBV19 . CASSISHPAPQHF TGTGCCAGTAGTATTTCTCACCCGGCGCCCCAGCATTTT
TRBJ2-2 . TRBV27 . CASSLSGINTGELFF TGTGCCAGCAGTTTATCCGGGATAAACACCGGGGAGCTGTTTTTT
TRBJ2-7 TRBD1 TRBV7-2 . CASSWYRGFYEQYF TGTGCCAGCAGCTGGTACAGGGGGTTCTACGAGCAGTACTTC
TRBJ2-7 TRBD1 TRBV14 . CASSRDRASSYEQYF TGTGCCAGCAGCCGAGACAGGGCGTCGTCCTACGAGCAGTACTTC
TRBJ2-6 TRBD1 TRBV7-9 . CASSRQGMRTGANVLTF TGTGCCAGCAGCAGACAGGGAATGAGGACTGGGGCCAACGTCCTGACTTTC
TRBJ2-7 TRBD1 TRBV4-1 once CASSQNTRTGAYEQYF TGCGCCAGCAGCCAAAATACCCGGACAGGGGCCTACGAGCAGTACTTC
TRBJ1-2 . TRBV15 . CATSRDYPGRIYGYTF TGTGCCACCAGCAGAGATTATCCTGGACGGATCTATGGCTACACCTTC
TRBJ1-2 TRBD1 TRBV7-9 . CASSLGRGQDGYTF TGTGCCAGCAGCTTAGGCAGGGGGCAGGATGGCTACACCTTC
TRBJ1-2 . TRBV7-9 . CASSGSGESYGYTF TGTGCCAGCAGCGGCTCAGGGGAGTCCTATGGCTACACCTTC
TRBJ1-2 TRBD1 TRBV4-1 . CASSPTGTGIGYTF TGCGCCAGCAGCCCCACCGGGACAGGGATTGGCTACACCTTC
TRBJ1-3 . TRBV19 . CASSPQTLSGNTIYF TGTGCCAGTAGTCCACAGACACTCTCTGGAAACACCATATATTTT
TRBJ2-1 . TRBV3-1 . CASSQMQGGYNEQFF TGTGCCAGCAGCCAAATGCAGGGGGGATACAATGAGCAGTTCTTC
TRBJ2-1 . TRBV3-1 . CASSQKFYNEQFF TGTGCCAGCAGCCAAAAATTCTACAATGAGCAGTTCTTC
TRBJ2-5 . TRBV2 . CASNRGSQETQYF TGTGCCAGCAATCGAGGATCTCAAGAGACCCAGTACTTC
TRBJ1-2 . TRBV6-6 . CASSYSNSYSGYTF TGTGCCAGCAGTTACTCGAACAGCTACTCTGGCTACACCTTC
TRBJ2-1 . TRBV14 . CASSQKGGNEQFF TGTGCCAGCAGCCAAAAGGGCGGGAATGAGCAGTTCTTC
TRBJ2-7 TRBD1 TRBV6-2/TRBV6-3 . CASSPTGGRYEQYF TGTGCCAGCAGCCCGACAGGGGGTAGGTACGAGCAGTACTTC
TRBJ1-1 . TRBV29-1 . CSVDRGPNTEAFF TGCAGCGTTGATCGAGGACCGAACACTGAAGCTTTCTTT
TRBJ1-2 . TRBV7-6 few CASSATGSYGYTF TGTGCCAGCAGCGCGACAGGTAGCTATGGCTACACCTTC
TRBJ2-3 . TRBV7-2 . CASSLSKDTQYF TGTGCCAGCAGCTTAAGTAAAGATACGCAGTATTTT
TRBJ1-2 . TRBV7-9 few CASSFGAYGYTF TGTGCCAGCAGCTTTGGGGCCTATGGCTACACCTTC
TRBJ1-2 . TRBV19 . CASKGRANYGYTF TGTGCCAGTAAGGGCAGAGCTAACTATGGCTACACCTTC
TRBJ2-3 . TRBV3-1 . CASSHRTSGTDTQYF TGTGCCAGCAGCCACCGCACCTCAGGGACAGATACGCAGTATTTT
TRBJ1-1 . TRBV14 . CASSWGGNTEAFF TGTGCCAGCAGCTGGGGAGGGAACACTGAAGCTTTCTTT
TRBJ2-5 TRBD2 TRBV7-9 . CASSLGDTSGQETQYF TGTGCCAGCAGCTTAGGGGACACTAGCGGCCAAGAGACCCAGTACTTC
TRBJ1-5 . TRBV12-5 . CASGFGGESQPQHF TGTGCTAGTGGTTTTGGGGGGGAATCTCAGCCCCAGCATTTT
TRBJ2-7 TRBD1 TRBV20-1 . CSARRGQVVEQYF TGCAGTGCTAGGAGGGGACAGGTCGTCGAGCAGTACTTC
TRBJ1-6 . TRBV2 . CASSRDSPLHF TGTGCCAGCTCGAGGGATTCACCCCTCCACTTT
TRBJ1-1 . TRBV20-1 . CSARDQQGSAREAFF TGCAGTGCTAGAGATCAGCAGGGGTCCGCCCGGGAAGCTTTCTTT
TRBJ2-7 . TRBV10-3 . CAISENRDSEQYF TGTGCCATCAGTGAGAACAGGGATAGCGAGCAGTACTTC
TRBJ1-2 TRBD1 TRBV12-3/TRBV12-4 . CASTLGGVNYGYTF TGTGCCAGCACCCTAGGGGGCGTCAACTATGGCTACACCTTC